Each of the 28 T cell receptor beta chains below was sequenced from the same sample in a study of T cell repertoires in cytomegalovirus infection. No cognate antigen is known for these TCRs. TCRdb reprocessed the reads via MiXCR and lists one record per CDR3 protein. The sample lists hundreds of thousands of distinct CDR3 sequences; more than 40% were seen once. Source: cultured PBMCs, taken from culture after CMV antigen stimulation. These receptor sequences come from a human donor in good health (CMV status not recorded). Some clones in this sample may be carry-over from other donors' samples.

This clonotype appeared a few times. This rearrangement joins TRBV6-8 to TRBJ1-6; 11 positions agree with TRBD1. Germline CDR1 MNHGY, CDR2 SAAAGT. The CDR3 runs 14 residues. Trimming removed 8 bases from V and 11 bases from J; junction bases left unmatched: 8. CDR3 loop: CASAQGTGGAPLHF. Written as DNA, the CDR3 is TGTGCCAGCGCCCAGGGGACAGGGGGAGCACCCCTCCACTTT.

J is TRBJ2-5 and V is TRBV11-2; the match to TRBD2 covers 12 bases. Germline V gene data show CDR1 as SGHAT and CDR2 as FQNNGV. V dropped 7 bases and J dropped 2; count of bases not matched to a gene: 2. The CDR3 has 14 amino acids. DNA of the CDR3: TGTGCCAGCACGACTAGCGGGGGACAAGAGACCCAGTACTTC. This translates into CASTTSGGQETQYF. The full variable domain, in which reference TRBV11-2 and TRBJ2-5 provide the parts outside the CDR3, is EAGVAQSPRYKIIEKRQSVAFWCNPISGHATLYWYQQILGQGPKLLIQFQNNGVVDDSQLPKDRFSAERLKGVDSTLKIQPAKLEDSAVYLCASTTSGGQETQYFGPGTRLLVL.

This clonotype was counted between two and nine times. The rearrangement links TRBV6-1 to TRBJ2-3, with D unresolved. Germline CDR1 MNHNS, CDR2 SASEGT. The CDR3 is 14 residues long. V lost 1 base and J lost 4, with 9 bases in between. The CDR3 nucleotides read TGTGCCAGCAGTGAAGGAGGTGGGCCAGATACGCAGTATTTT. This gives the protein CASSEGGGPDTQYF.

This clonotype has just a few counts. V and J are TRBV12-3 or TRBV12-4 and TRBJ2-5; TRBD1 is a possible D gene (6 bases). The CDR3 has 12 amino acids. V was pared by 2 bases and J by 9 bases, with 10 bases between. The CDR3 region has the DNA TGTGCCAGCAGTTTAAACAAGGGGGCCCAGTACTTC. It yields the protein CASSLNKGAQYF.

The chain carries TRBV7-8 and TRBJ2-1, with TRBD2 matching over 9 bases. The CDR3 extends over 18 amino acids. After removal of 0 bases from V and 9 bases from J, the junction contained 15 bases not matched to a gene. The germline V gene encodes CDR1 SGHVS and CDR2 FQNEAQ. The CDR3 DNA reads as TGTGCCAGCAGCTTAGCGAGGACAGCGGGAGGTCCCCTAGGTGAGCAGTTCTTC. Translating it yields CASSLARTAGGPLGEQFF.

This chain uses TRBV12-3 or TRBV12-4 with TRBJ2-6; the D gene is possibly TRBD1 (6 bases). The CDR3 covers 15 residues. Trimming took 6 bases from V and 1 from J, leaving 10 bases between them. CDR3 sequence: CASRSQGSGANVLTF. As DNA, the CDR3 is TGTGCCAGCAGGTCACAGGGTTCTGGGGCCAACGTCCTGACTTTC.

The V and J genes are TRBV11-1 and TRBJ2-5; D is possibly TRBD1 (5 bases). The germline V gene has CDR1 SGHAT and CDR2 FQDESV (reference sequence). The CDR3 runs 14 residues. The V and J ends lost 5 bases and 5 bases respectively, with 15 bases between them. The CDR3, as DNA: TGTGCCAGCAGCAATAACCAGAAGGGGGAGACCCAGTACTTC. Translation gives CASSNNQKGETQYF.

This clonotype was counted between two and nine times. The rearrangement joins TRBV28 to TRBJ2-1, with 12 bases identical to TRBD2. J was trimmed by 0 bases and V by 3 bases; bases with no gene match: 12. Germline V gene data show CDR1 as MDHEN and CDR2 as SYDVKM. This CDR3 has 20 residues. CDR3 nucleotides: TGTGCCAGCAGTTTCCCAGGCACTAGCGGGGGGCCCGGCTCCTACAATGAGCAGTTCTTC. Its protein is CASSFPGTSGGPGSYNEQFF.

J is TRBJ1-1 and V is TRBV20-1, with TRBD1 matching over 7 bases. Unmatched junction bases numbered 10, after V lost 6 bases and J lost 0 bases. The V gene's germline CDR1 is DFQATT and CDR2 SNEGSKA (reference sequence). This CDR3 is built from 15 residues. This CDR3 is CSAPEGAVMNTEAFF. The DNA for the CDR3 is TGCAGTGCCCCGGAGGGGGCCGTAATGAACACTGAAGCTTTCTTT.

V usage is TRBV7-2 and J usage is TRBJ2-7; D ambiguous. The CDR3 has 14 amino acids. V lost 3 bases, J lost 0 bases, and 9 bases lay in between. The germline gives CDR1 SGHTA, CDR2 FQGNSA. In nucleotides, the CDR3 is TGTGCCAGCAGCTTGGGGTCTTCCTCCTACGAGCAGTACTTC. Protein sequence: CASSLGSSSYEQYF.

This clonotype was seen at least ten times. This chain connects TRBV7-2 to TRBJ1-3; possible D gene TRBD1, 5 bases. CDR1 and CDR2 from the germline V gene are SGHTA and FQGNSA. This CDR3 spans 16 amino acids. The germline V and J ends were trimmed by 5 bases and 0 bases, with 14 bases remaining between them. This CDR3 reads CASSPRGVYSGNTIYF. The CDR3 nucleotides are TGTGCCAGCAGCCCGCGGGGGGTCTACTCTGGAAACACCATATATTTT.

The chain has TRBV4-3 and TRBJ2-7, with D perhaps matching TRBD1 (5 bases). Germline V gene data show CDR1 as LGHNA and CDR2 as YSLEER. The V and J ends lost 4 bases and 6 bases respectively, with 19 bases between them. This CDR3 is 15 amino acids long. CDR3 DNA: TGCGCCAGCAGCCTTAGTTTAGGGGCTTCTCGCGAGCAGTACTTC. It codes for CASSLSLGASREQYF.

This clonotype was counted only a few times. The rearrangement links TRBV7-2 to TRBJ2-1, with D possibly being TRBD2 (6 bases). The germline V gene has CDR1 SGHTA and CDR2 FQGNSA. The V end lost 5 bases, the J end lost 9 bases, and 17 bases lay between the germline ends. There are 14 residues in the CDR3. Here the CDR3 reads CASSDGTVSAEQFF. The CDR3 DNA is TGTGCCAGCAGCGACGGGACTGTCTCCGCTGAGCAGTTCTTC.

This clonotype was seen more than once but under ten times. The CDR3 nucleotides read TGTGCCAGCAGTAAACGACAGGGTCTAAGTAACACTGAAGCTTTCTTT. This translates into CASSKRQGLSNTEAFF. The genes are TRBV6-5 and TRBJ1-1; 7 bases map to TRBD1. Unmatched junction bases numbered 11, after V lost 5 bases and J lost 2 bases. The germline CDR1 and CDR2 sequences are MNHEY and SVGAGI. CDR3 size: 16 residues.

The chain combines TRBV6-6 with TRBJ2-7, with 7 bases aligning to TRBD1. Per the germline V gene, CDR1 is MNHNY and CDR2 is SVGAGI (reference sequence). The CDR3 runs 15 residues. V dropped 6 bases and J dropped 0; count of bases not matched to a gene: 8. The CDR3 spells CASRDSDRNSYEQYF. In DNA form, the CDR3 reads TGTGCCAGCAGGGACTCGGACAGGAACTCCTACGAGCAGTACTTC.

The rearrangement joins TRBV2 to TRBJ2-7; no firm D call. Germline V lookup: CDR1 SNHLY, CDR2 FYNNEI. The V end lost 11 bases, the J end lost 5 bases, and 16 bases lay between the germline ends. This CDR3 region has 12 residues. CDR3 protein: CALPPEPHEQYF. The CDR3, as DNA: TGTGCCCTCCCACCCGAACCCCACGAGCAGTACTTC.

V gene TRBV20-1 combines with J gene TRBJ2-3; D is ambiguous. The CDR3 consists of 14 residues. Looked up from germline, CDR1 is DFQATT and CDR2 is SNEGSKA (reference sequence). Trimming cost V 0 bases and J 4 bases, with 11 bases left between them. CDR3 in amino acids: CSARDLGGPDTQYF. The CDR3 DNA reads TGCAGTGCTAGAGATCTCGGCGGCCCAGATACGCAGTATTTT.

The table lists this clonotype with a few counts. This chain connects TRBV6-5 to TRBJ1-2, with D hard to call. V lost 6 bases, J lost 8 bases, and 16 bases lay in between. CDR1 and CDR2 from the germline V gene are MNHEY and SVGAGI. The CDR3 extends over 13 amino acids. The CDR3 here is CASRGEGPWGYTF. DNA of the CDR3: TGTGCCAGCAGAGGAGAGGGCCCGTGGGGCTACACCTTC.

A few counts support this clonotype. The chain is built from TRBV2 and TRBJ2-7; the D gene is possibly TRBD1 (7 bases). CDR3 length: 12 amino acids. Between the trimmed V and J ends, which lost 8 bases and 4 bases, there was a span of 12 bases. Germline lookup yields CDR1 SNHLY and CDR2 FYNNEI. For the CDR3, the DNA is TGTGCCAGCCGCGGGACAGTTTACGAGCAGTACTTC. Amino acids: CASRGTVYEQYF. The full variable domain, in which reference TRBV2 and TRBJ2-7 provide the parts outside the CDR3, is EPEVTQTPSHQVTQMGQEVILRCVPISNHLYFYWYRQILGQKVEFLVSFYNNEISEKSEIFDDQFSVERPDGSNFTLKIRSTKLEDSAMYFCASRGTVYEQYFGPGTRLTVT.

This chain links TRBV6-6 with TRBJ2-2, with a weak D call TRBD2 (5 bases). Germline CDR1 MNHNY, CDR2 SVGAGI (reference sequence). Trimming took off 6 bases at V and 6 bases at J, with 8 bases between the two ends. The CDR3 spans 12 residues. The CDR3 reads CASRGVSGELFF. The CDR3 DNA reads as TGTGCCAGCAGGGGAGTGTCCGGGGAGCTGTTTTTT.

In DNA form, the CDR3 reads TGTGCCAGCAGCTTAGCTACTAAAAGGACTAGCGGGAGTCGCCAAAATGAGCAGTTCTTC. Its translation: CASSLATKRTSGSRQNEQFF. The rearrangement joins TRBV7-2 to TRBJ2-1; 13 nucleotides line up with TRBD2. Germline-derived CDR1 and CDR2 are SGHTA and FQGNSA. The CDR3 is made up of 20 amino acids. The ends lost 0 bases at V and 7 bases at J; junction bases unmatched: 15.

The gene calls are TRBV7-4 and TRBJ2-7; the match to TRBD2 covers 10 bases. The CDR3 runs 15 residues. The trim removed 4 bases at V and 6 bases at J, leaving 9 bases unmatched. The germline V gene has CDR1 SGHVT and CDR2 SQSDAQ. The CDR3 nucleotides are TGTGCCAGCAGCTCCGGGACTAGCGTCCTCAGCGAGCAGTACTTC. It encodes CASSSGTSVLSEQYF.

This clonotype was recorded a few times. This chain uses TRBV4-1 with TRBJ2-5; 12 nucleotides match TRBD2. The V and J ends lost 3 bases and 9 bases, in that order; junction bases with no gene match: 11. CDR1 MGHRA and CDR2 YSYEKL come from the germline V gene. The CDR3 extends over 16 amino acids. The CDR3 loop is CASSQSPGLAGRAQYF. Written as DNA, the CDR3 is TGCGCCAGCAGCCAGTCCCCGGGACTAGCGGGCCGGGCCCAGTACTTC.

This clonotype occurred a few times. The chain employs TRBV5-1 and TRBJ2-7; 10 nucleotides align to TRBD1. This CDR3 has 14 amino acids. Trimming at V came to 3 bases and at J to 6 bases, leaving 6 bases not matched to a gene. The V gene's germline CDR1 is SGHRS and CDR2 YFSETQ. As DNA, the CDR3 is TGCGCCAGCAGCTCCGGACAGGGGGGAGTCGAGCAGTACTTC. It yields the protein CASSSGQGGVEQYF.

The V call is TRBV12-3 or TRBV12-4, the J call TRBJ1-4; D is perhaps TRBD1 (6 bases). The CDR3 consists of 13 residues. Trimming cost V 8 bases and J 7 bases, with 14 bases left between them. This chain's CDR3 is CASHLGGSEKLFF. CDR3 nucleotide sequence: TGTGCCAGCCACCTCGGGGGCAGTGAAAAACTGTTTTTT.

This clonotype came up a few times. The chain couples TRBV6-1 to TRBJ1-5; perhaps TRBD1 as D (5 bases). Deletions cut 8 bases from V and 5 bases from J, with 19 bases between. CDR1 and CDR2 (germline): MNHNS, SASEGT. The length of the CDR3 is 15 residues. CDR3 in amino acids: CASLFSGTPDQPQHF. The CDR3 nucleotides are TGTGCCAGCCTCTTCTCCGGGACCCCGGATCAGCCCCAGCATTTT.

There are a few counts of this clonotype. V usage is TRBV7-9 and J usage is TRBJ1-1; unclear D gene. V was pared by 3 bases and J by 11 bases, with 10 bases between. The CDR3 length is 11 residues. From germline, CDR1 is SEHNR and CDR2 FQNEAQ (reference sequence). Here the CDR3 reads CASSLGRAAFF. In DNA form, the CDR3 reads TGTGCCAGCAGCTTGGGTCGGGCCGCTTTCTTT.

Here the CDR3 DNA reads TGTGCCAGCAGTTTAGCACAGAACACTGAAGCTTTCTTT. This encodes CASSLAQNTEAFF. The J gene is TRBJ1-1, the V gene TRBV12-3 or TRBV12-4; D gene ambiguous. V was cut by 0 bases and J by 1 base, with 3 bases left in between. The CDR3 runs 13 residues.